This record concerns one T cell receptor (beta chain) sequence. This entry belongs to a study of blood T cell repertoires in COVID-19. Study-wide context: The cDNA or gDNA used as material had been derived from T cells, B-cell-depleted T cells, or PBMCs.

Germline V lookup: CDR1 MNHEY, CDR2 SVGAGI. This CDR3 has 13 amino acids. Trimming removed 5 bases from V and 0 bases from J, with 7 bases in between. Followed longitudinally, the Seattle patients had been enrolled during active infection. How the authors handled the data: It was from reference gene primer amplification that nucleated cell counts were estimated. This table comes from immunoSEQ multiplex PCR, and its TCRdb copy is limited to in-frame clones, with some not included. V and J calls and clone size come straight from that table; D and trimming were deduced from the DNA. The sample includes 300,000 to 400,000 clones, about 91% of them seen just once.

The specimen sequenced was peripheral blood. The receptor was isolated from a young man with COVID-19, enrolled during active disease. The chain employs TRBV6-5 and TRBJ1-1, with D possibly matching TRBD1 (6 bases). CDR3 DNA sequence: TGTGCCAGCAGTCACAGGGTGAACACTGAAGCTTTCTTT. Protein product: CASSHRVNTEAFF.